This T cell receptor beta chain appears in the sequencing data of a study of blood T cell repertoires in COVID-19. Study as a whole: Acute and convalescent COVID-19 samples came from the United States, Italy and Spain.

CDR3 size: 15 residues. Germline CDR1 reads KGHSH; CDR2 reads LQKENI. Trimming took 1 base from V and 1 from J, leaving 7 bases between them. Produced via immunoSEQ multiplex PCR; TCRdb's table is partial and in-frame only. The data contain 120,000 or so clones, 82% of them seen just once; the ten biggest clones take up around 4.5%. The chain links TRBV18 to TRBJ2-2, with D uncertain. The origin of this receptor is a woman aged 70 to 79 with acute or convalescent COVID-19. What was sequenced was peripheral blood. The CDR3 bases are TGTGCCAGCTCACCACAATCCGGGAACACCGGGGAGCTGTTTTTT. Amino acids: CASSPQSGNTGELFF. Using reference TRBV18 and TRBJ2-2 for the parts outside the CDR3, the full variable domain is NAGVMQNPRHLVRRRGQEARLRCSPMKGHSHVYWYRQLPEEGLKFMVYLQKENIIDESGMPKERFSAEFPKEGPSILRIQQVVRGDSAAYFCASSPQSGNTGELFFGEGSRLTVL.